A single sample gave rise to the 21 T cell receptor beta chains below, sequenced in a study of T cells in Graves' hyperthyroidism and ophthalmopathy. TCR beta CDR3 regions were amplified from RNA. First-round RT-PCR of the TCR CDR3 relied on the HTBI primer set. Each CDR3 protein is one row after TCRdb ran MiXCR on the multiplex PCR reads. In the table there are 600,000 to 750,000 distinct CDR3 sequences, 15% to 20% of which are singletons. Sequenced material: blood. These receptors all come from a middle-aged man with Graves' hyperthyroidism.

The sample holds one count of this clonotype. The J gene is TRBJ1-4, the V gene TRBV7-8; unclear D gene. Germline CDR1 is SGHVS and CDR2 is FQNEAQ. This CDR3 has 11 residues. V lost 4 bases, J lost 13 bases, and 10 bases lay in between. The chain's CDR3 is CASSSSQSLFF. Written as DNA, the CDR3 is TGTGCCAGCAGCTCCTCCCAGTCACTGTTTTTT.

The chain is built from TRBV29-1 and TRBJ2-4, with D possibly matching TRBD2 (6 bases). Trimming pared 0 bases from V and 12 bases from J, leaving 21 bases between. The CDR3 consists of 15 residues. Germline V gene sequence: CDR1 SQVTM, CDR2 ANQGSEA. The CDR3 loop is CSVEDPPPAGRGQYF. CDR3 in DNA: TGCAGCGTTGAAGACCCCCCCCCAGCGGGTCGGGGTCAGTACTTC.

The chain has TRBV20-1 and TRBJ2-3; 11 bases map to TRBD2. Germline trimming cut 6 bases from V and 1 base from J; bases unmatched to any gene: 3. This CDR3 comprises 14 residues. Germline assignment: CDR1 DFQATT and CDR2 SNEGSKA (reference sequence). The CDR3: CSARLAGRTDTQYF. CDR3 DNA sequence: TGCAGTGCCAGACTAGCGGGACGCACAGATACGCAGTATTTT.

This clonotype was recorded a few times. The chain uses TRBV6-5 and TRBJ2-2; 7 bases match TRBD2. With 2 bases clipped from V and 5 bases from J, the junction kept 8 bases outside the gene matches. The germline V gene has CDR1 MNHEY and CDR2 SVGAGI. This CDR3 spans 16 amino acids. Here the CDR3 reads CASSYGPGGKTGELFF. The CDR3 bases are TGTGCCAGCAGTTACGGCCCGGGAGGAAAGACCGGGGAGCTGTTTTTT.

The chain is built from TRBV28 and TRBJ1-6; D remains unclear. Germline lookup yields CDR1 MDHEN and CDR2 SYDVKM. The ends were cut back, 5 bases at V and 9 bases at J, with 8 bases in the middle. The CDR3 spans 12 residues. This chain's CDR3 is CASSGPASPLHF. DNA for the CDR3: TGTGCCAGCAGTGGACCCGCTTCACCCCTCCACTTT.

This chain links TRBV10-3 with TRBJ2-2; TRBD1 agrees at 7 bases. The V and J ends lost 6 bases and 1 base, in that order; junction bases with no gene match: 5. The CDR3 is 15 amino acids. CDR1 and CDR2 (germline): ENHRY, SYGVKD. The DNA for the CDR3 is TGTGCCATCAGCTCTGGACAGGAGAACACCGGGGAGCTGTTTTTT. It encodes CAISSGQENTGELFF.

This clonotype occurred many times. The chain links TRBV6-5 to TRBJ1-6; no clear D. Trimming removed 0 bases from V and 11 bases from J, with 11 bases in between. The CDR3 is 14 residues long. CDR1 and CDR2 from the germline V gene are MNHEY and SVGAGI. The CDR3 nucleotides are TGTGCCAGCAGTTACTCGCGGGGAAGGCCACCCCTCCACTTT. Its protein product is CASSYSRGRPPLHF.

There are many counts of this clonotype. This chain connects TRBV11-3 to TRBJ2-1, with 8 bases matching TRBD2. Losses at the gene ends were 3 bases for V and 2 bases for J; bases not matched to a gene: 3. The CDR3 spans 15 residues. Germline lookup yields CDR1 SGHNT and CDR2 YENEEA. The CDR3 here is CASSLGGRTYNEQFF. The CDR3 DNA is TGTGCCAGCAGCTTGGGCGGGAGGACCTACAATGAGCAGTTCTTC.

There are a few counts of this clonotype. The chain carries TRBV12-5 and TRBJ2-1; D is unresolved. The CDR3 runs 11 residues. The V end lost 2 bases, the J end lost 8 bases, and 4 bases lay between the germline ends. Looked up from germline, CDR1 is LGHNT and CDR2 is FRNRAP. The CDR3 is CASGLRDEQFF. CDR3 DNA sequence: TGTGCTAGTGGTTTGAGAGATGAGCAGTTCTTC.

This clonotype was found many times. The genes are TRBV20-1 and TRBJ1-1; 10 bases align to TRBD1. The CDR3 sequence is 13 residues long. Trimming cost V 8 bases and J 3 bases; bases outside gene matches: 6. Germline assignment: CDR1 DFQATT and CDR2 SNEGSKA (reference sequence). CDR3: CSLIGTGDTEAFF. The CDR3 DNA follows: TGCAGTCTAATTGGGACAGGGGACACTGAAGCTTTCTTT.

This clonotype has more than one count but fewer than ten. The chain combines TRBV3-1 with TRBJ2-5; the D is unclear. Germline V gene data show CDR1 as LGHDT and CDR2 as YNNKEL (reference sequence). This CDR3 comprises 15 residues. V lost 0 bases to trimming and J lost 2 bases, with 10 bases between them. The CDR3 nucleotides read TGTGCCAGCAGCCAAGATAGTACAAGGCAAGAGACCCAGTACTTC. Translating gives CASSQDSTRQETQYF.

Comments on this clonotype: A clone one base away is much larger, so this may be a read error. The gene calls are TRBV12-3 or TRBV12-4 and TRBJ1-2; TRBD1 matches at 7 bases. This CDR3 is built from 16 residues. V shed 5 bases and J 7 bases; nucleotides not matched to a gene: 16. The CDR3 loop is CASSEPGEQGKVGYTF. As DNA, the CDR3 is TGTGCCAGCAGTGAACCGGGAGAACAGGGGAAGGTTGGCTACACCTTC.

V usage is TRBV5-1 and J usage is TRBJ2-3, with 11 bases that match TRBD1. The CDR3 contains 15 residues. V shed 1 base, J shed 3 bases, and the junction held 1 base outside the gene matches. CDR1 is SGHRS, CDR2 YFSETQ, per germline. The CDR3 is CASSLRDRGTDTQYF. DNA for the CDR3: TGCGCCAGCAGCTTGCGGGACAGGGGGACAGATACGCAGTATTTT.

A few counts support this clonotype. This chain links TRBV29-1 with TRBJ2-7, with 8 bases matching TRBD1. The junction had 4 bases not matched to a gene; V was cut back by 6 bases and J by 3 bases. The CDR3 consists of 12 residues. Germline CDR1 SQVTM, CDR2 ANQGSEA. CDR3 DNA: TGCAGCGTGATTGGGACAGGCTACGAGCAGTACTTC. Translating gives CSVIGTGYEQYF.

This clonotype has a count of ten or more. The chain carries TRBV11-2 and TRBJ2-3, with TRBD2 identical over 10 bases. Germline V lookup: CDR1 SGHAT, CDR2 FQNNGV. CDR3 length: 15 amino acids. J lost 4 bases, V lost 1 base, and 2 bases had no gene match. This chain's CDR3 is CASSLVAGGPDTQYF. The CDR3 bases are TGTGCCAGCAGCTTAGTAGCGGGAGGACCAGATACGCAGTATTTT.

V gene TRBV4-3 combines with J gene TRBJ2-7, with 7 bases aligning to TRBD2. J was trimmed by 2 bases and V by 4 bases; bases with no gene match: 11. Per germline, CDR1 LGHNA and CDR2 YSLEER. The CDR3 runs to 16 residues. The CDR3 nucleotides read TGCGCCAGCAGCCCCAGCGCCGGGACTAATCCCTACGAGCAGTACTTC. This gives the protein CASSPSAGTNPYEQYF.

The genes are TRBV9 and TRBJ2-7, with TRBD2 identical over 8 bases. The V and J ends lost 3 bases and 2 bases, in that order; junction bases with no gene match: 7. This CDR3 contains 15 residues. CDR1 and CDR2 from the germline V gene are SGDLS and YYNGEE. The CDR3 spells CASSAGGGQAYEQYF. DNA of the CDR3: TGTGCCAGCAGCGCGGGGGGGGGGCAAGCCTACGAGCAGTACTTC.

This chain links TRBV7-9 with TRBJ2-1; 8 bases are a match to TRBD1. This CDR3 has 14 amino acids. The ends lost 9 bases at V and 5 bases at J; junction bases unmatched: 9. From germline, CDR1 is SEHNR and CDR2 FQNEAQ (reference sequence). The CDR3 is CASSGRGHDNEQFF. In DNA, the CDR3 is TGTGCCAGTTCGGGCAGGGGGCACGACAATGAGCAGTTCTTC.

This clonotype was seen a handful of times. The chain has TRBV14 and TRBJ2-7; D is undetermined. The germline CDR1 and CDR2 sequences are SGHDN and FVKESK. V was trimmed by 0 bases and J by 0 bases, leaving 9 bases between them. CDR3 length: 15 amino acids. In DNA form, the CDR3 reads TGTGCCAGCAGCCAAGATAGAGGAGCCTCCTACGAGCAGTACTTC. This encodes CASSQDRGASYEQYF.

This clonotype was recorded many times. The chain uses TRBV28 and TRBJ2-7; 8 positions agree with TRBD1. The CDR3 has 12 amino acids. Germline values: CDR1 MDHEN, CDR2 SYDVKM. V dropped 6 bases and J dropped 9; count of bases not matched to a gene: 7. The CDR3 sequence is CASSLDRGGQYF. DNA for the CDR3: TGTGCCAGCAGCCTTGACAGGGGCGGGCAGTACTTC.

The rearrangement uses TRBV10-3 and TRBJ1-5, with D perhaps TRBD1 (6 bases). This CDR3 is built from 15 residues. CDR1 and CDR2 from the germline V gene are ENHRY and SYGVKD. With 5 bases removed from V and 0 bases from J, the gap between germline ends came to 11 bases. CDR3 sequence: CAISLDRNSNQPQHF. The CDR3 region has the DNA TGTGCCATCAGTCTGGACAGAAATAGCAATCAGCCCCAGCATTTT.